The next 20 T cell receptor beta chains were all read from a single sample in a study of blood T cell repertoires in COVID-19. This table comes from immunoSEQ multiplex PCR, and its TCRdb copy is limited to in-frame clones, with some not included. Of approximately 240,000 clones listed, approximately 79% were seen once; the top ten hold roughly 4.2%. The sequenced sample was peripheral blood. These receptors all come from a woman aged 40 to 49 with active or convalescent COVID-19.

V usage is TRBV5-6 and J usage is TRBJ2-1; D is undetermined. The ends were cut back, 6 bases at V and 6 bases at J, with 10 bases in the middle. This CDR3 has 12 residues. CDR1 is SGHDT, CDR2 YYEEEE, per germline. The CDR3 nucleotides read TGTGCCAGCACCTACAGCTCCAATGAGCAGTTCTTC. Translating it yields CASTYSSNEQFF. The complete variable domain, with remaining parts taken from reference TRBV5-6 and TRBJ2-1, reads DAGVTQSPTHLIKTRGQQVTLRCSPKSGHDTVSWYQQALGQGPQFIFQYYEEEERQRGNFPDRFSGHQFPNYSSELNVNALLLGDSALYLCASTYSSNEQFFGPGTRLTVL.

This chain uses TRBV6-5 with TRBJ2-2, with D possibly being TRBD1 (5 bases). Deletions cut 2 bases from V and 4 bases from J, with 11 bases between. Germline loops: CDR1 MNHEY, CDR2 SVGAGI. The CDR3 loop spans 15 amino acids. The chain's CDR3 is CASSYGAGPTGELFF. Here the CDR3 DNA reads TGTGCCAGCAGTTACGGCGCAGGGCCCACCGGGGAGCTGTTTTTT.

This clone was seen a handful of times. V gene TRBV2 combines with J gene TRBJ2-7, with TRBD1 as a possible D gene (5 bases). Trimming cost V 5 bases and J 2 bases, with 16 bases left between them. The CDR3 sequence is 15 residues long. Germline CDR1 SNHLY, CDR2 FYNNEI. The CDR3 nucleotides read TGTGCCAGCAGTTCTCCAGGGCTAATACCCTACGAGCAGTACTTC. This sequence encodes CASSSPGLIPYEQYF.

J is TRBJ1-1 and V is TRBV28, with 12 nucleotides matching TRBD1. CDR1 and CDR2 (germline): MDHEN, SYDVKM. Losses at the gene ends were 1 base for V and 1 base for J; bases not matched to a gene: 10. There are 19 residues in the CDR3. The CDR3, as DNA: TGTGCCAGCAGTTTATTTCTTTCTGGGACAGGGGGCAAGAACACTGAAGCTTTCTTT. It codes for CASSLFLSGTGGKNTEAFF.

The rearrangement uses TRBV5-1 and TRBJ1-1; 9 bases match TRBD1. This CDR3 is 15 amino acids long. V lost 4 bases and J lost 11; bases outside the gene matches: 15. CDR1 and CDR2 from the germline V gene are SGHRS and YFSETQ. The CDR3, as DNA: TGCGCCAGCAGCCTAGGGGACAGGGAGTTGGAAGGTGCTTTCTTT. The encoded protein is CASSLGDRELEGAFF.

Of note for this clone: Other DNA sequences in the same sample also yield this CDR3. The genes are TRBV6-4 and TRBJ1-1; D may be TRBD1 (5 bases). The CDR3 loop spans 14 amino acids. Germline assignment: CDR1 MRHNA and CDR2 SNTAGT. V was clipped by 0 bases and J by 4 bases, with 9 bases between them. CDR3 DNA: TGTGCCAGCAGTGACTCGTCCAGGGCCACTGAAGCTTTCTTT. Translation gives CASSDSSRATEAFF.

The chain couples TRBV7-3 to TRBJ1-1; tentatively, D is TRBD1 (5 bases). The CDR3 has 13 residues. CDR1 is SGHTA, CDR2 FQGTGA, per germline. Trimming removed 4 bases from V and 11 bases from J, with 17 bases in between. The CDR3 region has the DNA TGTGCCAGCAGCTCAGGGACCGGGGGAACGGCTTTCTTT. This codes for CASSSGTGGTAFF.

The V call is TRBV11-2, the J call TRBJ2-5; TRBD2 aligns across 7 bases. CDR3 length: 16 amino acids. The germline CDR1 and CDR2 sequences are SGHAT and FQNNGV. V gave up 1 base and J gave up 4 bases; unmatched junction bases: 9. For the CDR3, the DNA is TGTGCCAGCAGCTTAGGAGGGAGGGGTCGGGGAGAGACCCAGTACTTC. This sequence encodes CASSLGGRGRGETQYF. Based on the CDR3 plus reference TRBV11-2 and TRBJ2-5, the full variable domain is EAGVAQSPRYKIIEKRQSVAFWCNPISGHATLYWYQQILGQGPKLLIQFQNNGVVDDSQLPKDRFSAERLKGVDSTLKIQPAKLEDSAVYLCASSLGGRGRGETQYFGPGTRLLVL.

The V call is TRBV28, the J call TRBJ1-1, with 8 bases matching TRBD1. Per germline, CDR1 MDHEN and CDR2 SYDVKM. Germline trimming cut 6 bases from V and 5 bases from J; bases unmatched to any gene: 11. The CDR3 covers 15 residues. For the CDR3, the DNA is TGTGCCAGCAGCCAAGGGGGGACAGGAGAAACTGAAGCTTTCTTT. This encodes CASSQGGTGETEAFF.

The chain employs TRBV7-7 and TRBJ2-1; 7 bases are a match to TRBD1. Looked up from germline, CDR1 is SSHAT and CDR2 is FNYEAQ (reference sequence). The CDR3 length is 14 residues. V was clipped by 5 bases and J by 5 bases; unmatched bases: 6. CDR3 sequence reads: CASSLQGTNNEQFF. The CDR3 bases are TGTGCCAGCAGCCTACAGGGGACCAACAATGAGCAGTTCTTC.

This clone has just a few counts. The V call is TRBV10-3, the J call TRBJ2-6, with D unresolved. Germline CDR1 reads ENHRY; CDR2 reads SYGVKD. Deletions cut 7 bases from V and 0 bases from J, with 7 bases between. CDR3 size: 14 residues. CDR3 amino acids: CAITQSSGANVLTF. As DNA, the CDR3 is TGTGCCATCACACAGAGCTCTGGGGCCAACGTCCTGACTTTC.

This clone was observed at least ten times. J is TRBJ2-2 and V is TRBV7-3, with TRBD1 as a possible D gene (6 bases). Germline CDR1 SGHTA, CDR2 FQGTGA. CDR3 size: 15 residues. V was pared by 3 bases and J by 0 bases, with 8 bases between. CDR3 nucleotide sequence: TGTGCCAGCAGCTTGACAGGCTCGAACACCGGGGAGCTGTTTTTT. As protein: CASSLTGSNTGELFF. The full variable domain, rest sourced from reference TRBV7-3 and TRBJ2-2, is GAGVSQTPSNKVTEKGKYVELRCDPISGHTALYWYRQSLGQGPEFLIYFQGTGAADDSGLPNDRFFAVRPEGSVSTLKIQRTERGDSAVYLCASSLTGSNTGELFFGEGSRLTVL.

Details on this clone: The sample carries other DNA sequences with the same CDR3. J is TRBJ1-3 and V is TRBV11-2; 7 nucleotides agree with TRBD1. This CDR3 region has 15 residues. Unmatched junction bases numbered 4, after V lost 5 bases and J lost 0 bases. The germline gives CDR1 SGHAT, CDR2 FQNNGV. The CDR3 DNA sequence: TGTGCCAGCAGCGCCTACAGGGGCTCTGGAAACACCATATATTTT. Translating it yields CASSAYRGSGNTIYF.

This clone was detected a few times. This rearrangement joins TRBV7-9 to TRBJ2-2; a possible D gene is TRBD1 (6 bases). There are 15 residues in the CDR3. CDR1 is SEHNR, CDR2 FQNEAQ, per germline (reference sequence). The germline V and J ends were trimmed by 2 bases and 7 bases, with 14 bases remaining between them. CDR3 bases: TGTGCCAGCAGCTTAATAGGCAGGGGAAACGGGGAGCTGTTTTTT. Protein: CASSLIGRGNGELFF. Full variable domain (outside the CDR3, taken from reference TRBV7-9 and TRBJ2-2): DTGVSQNPRHKITKRGQNVTFRCDPISEHNRLYWYRQTLGQGPEFLTYFQNEAQLEKSRLLSDRFSAERPKGSFSTLEIQRTEQGDSAMYLCASSLIGRGNGELFFGEGSRLTVL.

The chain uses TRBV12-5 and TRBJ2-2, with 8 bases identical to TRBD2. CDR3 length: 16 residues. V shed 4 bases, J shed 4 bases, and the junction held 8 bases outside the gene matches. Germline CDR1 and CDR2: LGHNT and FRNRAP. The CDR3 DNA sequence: TGTGCTAGTGGTTCCCCCAGCGGGGGATCCACCGGGGAGCTGTTTTTT. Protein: CASGSPSGGSTGELFF.

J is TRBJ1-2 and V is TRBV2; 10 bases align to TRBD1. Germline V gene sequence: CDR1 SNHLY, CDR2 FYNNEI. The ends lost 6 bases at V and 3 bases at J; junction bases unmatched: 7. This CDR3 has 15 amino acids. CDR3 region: CASRNRTGGYYGYTF. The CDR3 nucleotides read TGTGCCAGCAGAAACCGGACAGGGGGATACTATGGCTACACCTTC.

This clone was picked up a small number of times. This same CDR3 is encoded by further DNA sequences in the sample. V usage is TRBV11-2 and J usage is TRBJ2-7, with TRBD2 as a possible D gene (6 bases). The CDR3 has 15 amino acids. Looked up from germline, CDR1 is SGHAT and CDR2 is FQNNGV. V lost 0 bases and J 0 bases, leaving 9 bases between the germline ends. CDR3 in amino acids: CASSLDSGSSYEQYF. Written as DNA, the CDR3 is TGTGCCAGCAGCTTAGATAGCGGTAGCTCCTACGAGCAGTACTTC.

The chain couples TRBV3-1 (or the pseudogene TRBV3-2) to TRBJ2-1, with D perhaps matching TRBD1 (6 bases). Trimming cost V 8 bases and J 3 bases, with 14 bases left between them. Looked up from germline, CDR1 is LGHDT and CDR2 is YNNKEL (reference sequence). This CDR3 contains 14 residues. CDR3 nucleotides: TGTGCCAGCGGGTTAACAGGGAACTACAATGAGCAGTTCTTC. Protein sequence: CASGLTGNYNEQFF.

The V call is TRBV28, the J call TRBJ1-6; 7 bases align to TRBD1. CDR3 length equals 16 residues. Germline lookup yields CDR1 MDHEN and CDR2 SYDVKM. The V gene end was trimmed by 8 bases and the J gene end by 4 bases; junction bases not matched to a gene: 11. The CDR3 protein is CASGGYRGTYNSPLHF. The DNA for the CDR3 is TGTGCCAGCGGGGGGTACAGGGGCACTTATAATTCACCCCTCCACTTT. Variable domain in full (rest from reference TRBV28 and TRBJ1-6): DVKVTQSSRYLVKRTGEKVFLECVQDMDHENMFWYRQDPGLGLRLIYFSYDVKMKEKGDIPEGYSVSREKKERFSLILESASTNQTSMYLCASGGYRGTYNSPLHFGNGTRLTVT.

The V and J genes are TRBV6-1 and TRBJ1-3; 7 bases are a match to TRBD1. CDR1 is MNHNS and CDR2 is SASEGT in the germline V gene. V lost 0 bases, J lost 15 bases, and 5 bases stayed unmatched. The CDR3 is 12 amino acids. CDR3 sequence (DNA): TGTGCCAGCAGTGAAGCGGACAGGCCTCGATATTTT. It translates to CASSEADRPRYF.